The clone carrying this TCR beta chain was seen many times. The antigen is undetermined. This entry comes from a study of identical twins. Per the germline V gene, CDR1 is DFQATT and CDR2 is SNEGSKA (reference sequence). Trimming removed 1 base at V and 5 bases at J, with 18 bases between. CDR3 length: 15 amino acids. Healthy Caucasians supplied all donations. Findings of the study overall: Researchers caution that invariant MAIT and iNKT cells could partly confound zero-insertion analyses. The authors drew conclusions from cross-sectional statistical analysis rather than following the same donors.

TCRdb re-derived calls from the 5' RACE reads in MiXCR, one entry per CDR3 protein. Among about 240,000 distinct CDR3 sequences listed, roughly a tenth were seen once. Specimen: memory T cells sorted from blood. The sequence was collected from a man between 50 and 59 years old in good health. This chain joins TRBV20-1 and TRBJ2-7; D might be TRBD1 (5 bases). CDR3 residues: CSARGSRAGIHEQYF. In DNA form, the CDR3 reads TGCAGTGCTAGAGGATCCCGGGCAGGGATCCACGAGCAGTACTTC.